Listed here are 23 T cell receptor beta chains from one sample, sequenced in a study of blood T cells in healthy people across ages. Combining a sample-barcoded 5' primer with a J-beta primer mix, a second PCR ran for roughly 6 to 11 cycles. MiXCR, run by TCRdb on the 5' RACE reads, gives a single entry per CDR3 protein. Counted here are about 570,000 distinct CDR3 sequences, 27% occurring once; the ten biggest clones make up around a sixth. Material: blood. These receptors were taken from a woman in her 70s in good health.

V is TRBV25-1 and J is TRBJ1-2; perhaps TRBD1 as D (6 bases). Trimming removed 3 bases from V and 4 bases from J, with 12 bases in between. The CDR3 is 14 amino acids. Germline V gives CDR1 MGHDK, CDR2 SYGVNS. The CDR3 nucleotides read TGTGCCAGCAGTGAGTCAGGGGTTTCCTATGGCTACACCTTC. It translates to CASSESGVSYGYTF.

The chain is built from TRBV2 and TRBJ2-5, with 7 nucleotides matching TRBD1. V gave up 6 bases and J gave up 1 base; unmatched junction bases: 5. The germline V gene has CDR1 SNHLY and CDR2 FYNNEI. The CDR3 runs 14 residues. CDR3 DNA sequence: TGTGCCAGCAGGGCAACAGGGGTCCAAGAGACCCAGTACTTC. Translated, it gives CASRATGVQETQYF.

The V and J genes are TRBV7-2 and TRBJ1-4; D may be TRBD1 (5 bases). V was cut by 1 base and J by 7 bases, with 10 bases left in between. Germline values: CDR1 SGHTA, CDR2 FQGNSA. This CDR3 is built from 14 residues. CDR3 region: CASSLEGYGEKLFF. The CDR3 DNA reads as TGTGCCAGCAGCTTAGAGGGGTATGGTGAAAAACTGTTTTTT.

This clonotype was counted only a few times. The CDR3 sequence is CASRPNLNANYGYTF. DNA of the CDR3: TGCGCCAGCAGGCCCAACCTGAATGCGAACTATGGCTACACCTTC. The gene calls are TRBV5-1 and TRBJ1-2; D gene ambiguous. Trimming stripped 5 bases from V and 2 bases from J, with 16 bases between. Germline CDR1 is SGHRS and CDR2 is YFSETQ. This CDR3 has 15 residues.

This clonotype occurred a few times. The chain couples TRBV7-2 to TRBJ1-2; D is unresolved. The CDR3 is made up of 15 amino acids. V was cut by 5 bases and J by 7 bases, with 20 bases left in between. CDR1 and CDR2 (germline): SGHTA, FQGNSA. The CDR3, as DNA: TGTGCCAGCAGCCCCCGGAGTTTAGGTGGTGGTGGCTACACCTTC. Translating gives CASSPRSLGGGGYTF.

The chain carries TRBV7-2 and TRBJ2-5, with TRBD2 matching over 10 bases. CDR3 length equals 15 residues. Germline V gene data show CDR1 as SGHTA and CDR2 as FQGNSA. The V and J ends lost 1 base and 4 bases, in that order; junction bases with no gene match: 3. The CDR3 DNA reads TGTGCCAGCAGCTTAGGAGTAGCGGGGGGAGAGACCCAGTACTTC. Encoded protein: CASSLGVAGGETQYF.

The rearrangement links TRBV20-1 to TRBJ2-1; D may be TRBD1 or TRBD2 (5 bases each). The CDR3 covers 15 residues. V lost 0 bases and J lost 6, with 15 bases in between. CDR1 and CDR2 from the germline V gene are DFQATT and SNEGSKA (reference sequence). CDR3 in amino acids: CSAREHGASRNEQFF. CDR3 nucleotide sequence: TGCAGTGCTAGAGAACATGGGGCTAGCCGCAATGAGCAGTTCTTC.

CDR3 in DNA: TGCAGTGCTAGAGACGGGGGAAGTACCTATAATTCACCCCTCCACTTT. This codes for CSARDGGSTYNSPLHF. The chain employs TRBV20-1 and TRBJ1-6, with D possibly matching TRBD1 (5 bases). Trimming took 0 bases from V and 2 from J, leaving 11 bases between them. This CDR3 comprises 16 residues. Germline V lookup: CDR1 DFQATT, CDR2 SNEGSKA (reference sequence).

This clonotype came up a few times. V gene TRBV29-1 combines with J gene TRBJ1-1; no clear D. CDR1 is SQVTM, CDR2 ANQGSEA, per germline. Trimming removed 4 bases at V and 1 base at J, with 10 bases between. The CDR3 loop spans 13 amino acids. CDR3 residues: CSVGNSRNTEAFF. CDR3 sequence (DNA): TGCAGCGTTGGAAATAGCAGGAACACTGAAGCTTTCTTT.

In nucleotides, the CDR3 is TGTGCCAGCAGTTTTTCGGGACGAGGGGGTGGATTAAACATTCAGTACTTC. Its translation is CASSFSGRGGGLNIQYF. V is TRBV27 and J is TRBJ2-4; a weak D match, TRBD1 (6 bases). The germline V gene has CDR1 MNHEY and CDR2 SMNVEV (reference sequence). The CDR3 runs to 17 residues. Trimming cost V 3 bases and J 6 bases, with 21 bases left between them.

This clonotype was seen more than once but under ten times. This chain links TRBV25-1 with TRBJ1-1, with 8 bases that match TRBD1. The J segment lost 6 bases and the V segment lost 5 bases, leaving 8 bases of the junction unmatched. The germline V gene encodes CDR1 MGHDK and CDR2 SYGVNS. The CDR3 contains 14 residues. CDR3 bases: TGTGCCAGCAGTCCCTCGCAGGGGGCGGCTGAAGCTTTCTTT. Translated, it gives CASSPSQGAAEAFF.

The rearrangement uses TRBV20-1 and TRBJ1-2, with D tentatively TRBD1 (5 bases). The germline V and J ends were trimmed by 0 bases and 6 bases, with 17 bases remaining between them. CDR1 DFQATT and CDR2 SNEGSKA come from the germline V gene (reference sequence). CDR3 length: 15 residues. CDR3 protein: CSARDWGTREHGYTF. The CDR3 DNA reads as TGCAGTGCTAGAGATTGGGGCACCCGGGAGCATGGCTACACCTTC.

The chain recombines TRBV5-4 with TRBJ2-7; tentative D call: TRBD1 (6 bases). There are 15 residues in the CDR3. V was cut by 4 bases and J by 0 bases, with 14 bases left in between. CDR1 is SGHNT and CDR2 is YYREEE in the germline V gene (reference sequence). The CDR3 loop reads CASSHKGQYSYEQYF. The CDR3 DNA sequence: TGTGCCAGCAGCCATAAAGGACAGTACTCCTACGAGCAGTACTTC.

The J gene is TRBJ1-5, the V gene TRBV5-6, with 11 bases identical to TRBD1. CDR3 size: 14 residues. The V and J ends lost 5 bases and 7 bases, in that order; junction bases with no gene match: 5. Germline CDR1 SGHDT, CDR2 YYEEEE. The CDR3: CASRRGTGGQPQHF. CDR3 in DNA: TGTGCCAGCAGACGCGGGACAGGGGGGCAGCCCCAGCATTTT.

The chain carries TRBV29-1 and TRBJ2-7; 10 bases line up with TRBD1. There are 13 residues in the CDR3. Trimming took 3 bases from V and 6 from J; bases not matched to a gene: 5. From germline, CDR1 is SQVTM and CDR2 ANQGSEA. For the CDR3, the DNA is TGCAGCGTTGACGGGACAGGGGCGCCCGAGCAGTACTTC. Its protein product is CSVDGTGAPEQYF.

This chain connects TRBV12-5 to TRBJ1-1; D gene ambiguous. V was shortened by 5 bases and J by 6 bases, with 13 bases between the two germline ends. This CDR3 has 13 residues. Germline CDR1 and CDR2: LGHNT and FRNRAP. DNA of the CDR3: TGTGCTAGTGGTCCACAGTTTATCTCTGAAGCTTTCTTT. This translates into CASGPQFISEAFF.

In its sample, this clonotype was seen a few times. The chain combines TRBV5-6 with TRBJ1-2; 7 bases align to TRBD1. The germline gives CDR1 SGHDT, CDR2 YYEEEE. Trimming cost V 3 bases and J 6 bases; bases outside gene matches: 14. This CDR3 comprises 16 residues. This CDR3 reads CASSSINRGRGDGYTF. The DNA of the CDR3 is TGTGCCAGCAGCTCGATAAACAGGGGAAGAGGGGATGGCTACACCTTC.

This chain connects TRBV7-2 to TRBJ2-7; 7 nucleotides align to TRBD2. Germline CDR1 reads SGHTA; CDR2 reads FQGNSA. The CDR3 length is 14 residues. The V segment lost 5 bases and the J segment 7 bases; nucleotides outside the gene matches: 11. CDR3 sequence: CASSSGDYPWEQYF. The DNA of the CDR3 is TGTGCCAGCAGCAGTGGGGACTACCCCTGGGAGCAGTACTTC.

The J gene is TRBJ2-4, the V gene TRBV28; TRBD1 aligns across 10 bases. J was trimmed by 6 bases and V by 5 bases; bases with no gene match: 7. Germline V gene sequence: CDR1 MDHEN, CDR2 SYDVKM. CDR3 length: 15 amino acids. Here the CDR3 reads CASSTTGGAVNIQYF. CDR3 coding DNA: TGTGCCAGCAGTACGACAGGGGGCGCAGTAAACATTCAGTACTTC.

This clonotype has only a few counts. The V gene is TRBV7-2, the J gene TRBJ2-2; 8 nucleotides align to TRBD1. V dropped 4 bases and J dropped 5; count of bases not matched to a gene: 9. CDR3 size: 16 residues. Germline-derived CDR1 and CDR2 are SGHTA and FQGNSA. In DNA form, the CDR3 reads TGTGCCAGCAGCTCCTCAGGGGGCTATGCAACCGGGGAGCTGTTTTTT. Its protein product is CASSSSGGYATGELFF.

The gene calls are TRBV5-1 and TRBJ2-2; perhaps TRBD1 as D (5 bases). Germline lookup yields CDR1 SGHRS and CDR2 YFSETQ. CDR3 size: 15 residues. V dropped 0 bases and J dropped 5 bases, with 11 bases sitting between them. The CDR3 DNA is TGCGCCAGCAGCTTGGAAGGGGTTCTGACCGGGGAGCTGTTTTTT. Translation: CASSLEGVLTGELFF.

This clonotype was seen a few times. The rearrangement links TRBV9 to TRBJ1-2; no clear D gene. Deletions cut 0 bases from V and 3 bases from J, with 9 bases between. In germline, CDR1 is SGDLS, CDR2 YYNGEE. CDR3 size: 14 residues. CDR3 in amino acids: CASSVGHTDYGYTF. The CDR3 bases are TGTGCCAGCAGCGTAGGTCACACAGACTATGGCTACACCTTC.

This clonotype occurred a few times. A single base separates this from a much larger clone, so it may be a read error. V is TRBV27 and J is TRBJ2-3, with D possibly matching TRBD1 (6 bases). CDR1 and CDR2 from the germline V gene are MNHEY and SMNVEV (reference sequence). Trimming cost V 2 bases and J 0 bases, with 9 bases left between them. This CDR3 contains 15 residues. Here the CDR3 reads CASSLKGQSTDTQYF. CDR3 coding DNA: TGTGCCAGCAGTTTAAAAGGACAGAGCACAGATACGCAGTATTTT.